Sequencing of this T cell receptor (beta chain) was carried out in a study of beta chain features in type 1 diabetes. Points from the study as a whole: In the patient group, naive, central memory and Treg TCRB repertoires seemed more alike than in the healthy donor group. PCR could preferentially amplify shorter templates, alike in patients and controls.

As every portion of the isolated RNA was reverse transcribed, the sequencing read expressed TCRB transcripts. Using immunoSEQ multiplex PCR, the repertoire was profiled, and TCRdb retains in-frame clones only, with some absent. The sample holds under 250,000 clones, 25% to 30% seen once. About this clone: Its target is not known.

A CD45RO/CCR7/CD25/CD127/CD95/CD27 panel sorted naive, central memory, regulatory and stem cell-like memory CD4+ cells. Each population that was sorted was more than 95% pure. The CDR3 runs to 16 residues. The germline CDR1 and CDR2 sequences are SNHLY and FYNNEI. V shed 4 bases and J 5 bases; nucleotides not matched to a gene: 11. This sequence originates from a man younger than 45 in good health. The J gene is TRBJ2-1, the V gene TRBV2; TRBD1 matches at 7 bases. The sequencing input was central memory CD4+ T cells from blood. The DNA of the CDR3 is TGTGCCAGCAGTGTCCTGGGACAGACCCAGAACAATGAGCAGTTCTTC. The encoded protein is CASSVLGQTQNNEQFF.